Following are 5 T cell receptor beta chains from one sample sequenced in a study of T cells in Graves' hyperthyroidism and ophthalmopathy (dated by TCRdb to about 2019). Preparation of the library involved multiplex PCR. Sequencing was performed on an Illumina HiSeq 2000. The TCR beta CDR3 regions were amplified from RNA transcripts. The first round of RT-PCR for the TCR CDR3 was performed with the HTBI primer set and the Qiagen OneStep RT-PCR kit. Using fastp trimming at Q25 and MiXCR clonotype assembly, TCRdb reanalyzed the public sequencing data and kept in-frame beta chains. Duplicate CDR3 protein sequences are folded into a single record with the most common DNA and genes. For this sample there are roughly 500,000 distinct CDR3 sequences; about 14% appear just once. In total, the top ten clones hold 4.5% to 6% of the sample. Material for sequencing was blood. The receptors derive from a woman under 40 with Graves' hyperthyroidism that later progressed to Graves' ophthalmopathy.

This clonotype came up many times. CDR3 amino acids: CASSSYQGEHTEAFF. The CDR3 nucleotides are TGTGCCAGTAGTTCGTATCAGGGTGAGCACACTGAAGCTTTCTTT. The gene calls are TRBV19 and TRBJ1-1, with D maybe TRBD1 (5 bases). V shed 5 bases and J shed 3 bases, with 16 bases lying between them. The CDR3 sequence is 15 residues long. CDR1 LNHDA and CDR2 SQIVND come from the germline V gene (reference sequence).

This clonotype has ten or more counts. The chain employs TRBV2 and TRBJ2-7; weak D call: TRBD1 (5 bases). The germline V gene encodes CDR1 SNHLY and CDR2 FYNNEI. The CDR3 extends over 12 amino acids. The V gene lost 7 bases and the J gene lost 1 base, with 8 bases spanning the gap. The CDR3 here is CASMGLSYEQYF. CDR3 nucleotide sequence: TGTGCCAGCATGGGGCTATCCTACGAGCAGTACTTC.

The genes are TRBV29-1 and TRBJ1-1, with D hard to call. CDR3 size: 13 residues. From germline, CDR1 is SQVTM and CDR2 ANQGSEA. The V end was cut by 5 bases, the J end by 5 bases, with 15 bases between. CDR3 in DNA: TGCAGCGTTTCAAGTGATGGAAGTACTGAAGCTTTCTTT. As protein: CSVSSDGSTEAFF. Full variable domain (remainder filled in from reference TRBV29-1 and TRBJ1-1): SAVISQKPSRDICQRGTSLTIQCQVDSQVTMMFWYRQQPGQSLTLIATANQGSEATYESGFVIDKFPISRPNLTFSTLTVSNMSPEDSSIYLCSVSSDGSTEAFFGQGTRLTVV.

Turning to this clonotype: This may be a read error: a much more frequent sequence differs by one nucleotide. CDR3 DNA sequence: TGTGCCAGCAGTTACGCGGGAGCGTTTGAGCAGCTCTTC. It codes for CASSYAGAFEQLF. This sequence joins TRBV12-3 or TRBV12-4 and TRBJ2-1; the match to TRBD2 covers 7 bases. CDR3 length equals 13 residues.

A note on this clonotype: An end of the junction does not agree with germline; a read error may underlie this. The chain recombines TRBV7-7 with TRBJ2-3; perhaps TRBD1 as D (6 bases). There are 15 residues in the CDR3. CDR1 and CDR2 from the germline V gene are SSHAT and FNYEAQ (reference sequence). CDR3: CASSFSGQPTDTQYF. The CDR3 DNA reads TGTGCTAGCAGCTTCTCGGGACAACCCACAGATACGCAGTATTTT.